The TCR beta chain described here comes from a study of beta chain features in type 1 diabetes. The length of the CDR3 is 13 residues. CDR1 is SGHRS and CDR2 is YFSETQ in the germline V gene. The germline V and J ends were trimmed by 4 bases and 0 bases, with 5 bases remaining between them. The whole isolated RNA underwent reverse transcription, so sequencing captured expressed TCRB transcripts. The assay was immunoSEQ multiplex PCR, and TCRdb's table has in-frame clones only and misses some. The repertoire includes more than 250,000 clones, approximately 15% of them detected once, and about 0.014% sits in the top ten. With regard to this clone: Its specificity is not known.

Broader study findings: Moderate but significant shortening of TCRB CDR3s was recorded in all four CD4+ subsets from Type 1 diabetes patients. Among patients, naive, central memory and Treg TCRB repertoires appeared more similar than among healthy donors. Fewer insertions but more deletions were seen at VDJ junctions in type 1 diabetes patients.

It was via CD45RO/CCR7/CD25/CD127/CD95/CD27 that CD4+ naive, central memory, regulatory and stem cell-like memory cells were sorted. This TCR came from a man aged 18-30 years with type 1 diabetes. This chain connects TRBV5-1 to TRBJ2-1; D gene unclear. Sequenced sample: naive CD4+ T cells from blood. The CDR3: CASSESSYNEQFF. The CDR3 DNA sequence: TGCGCCAGCAGCGAGAGCTCCTACAATGAGCAGTTCTTC. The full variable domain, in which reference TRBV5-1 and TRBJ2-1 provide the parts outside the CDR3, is KAGVTQTPRYLIKTRGQQVTLSCSPISGHRSVSWYQQTPGQGLQFLFEYFSETQRNKGNFPGRFSGRQFSNSRSEMNVSTLELGDSALYLCASSESSYNEQFFGPGTRLTVL.